Sequencing of this TCR beta chain was carried out in a study of T cells after yellow fever vaccination. The wider study: The fractions with low cell numbers were processed using SMART-Seq v4 Ultra Low Input. Study outcomes and limitations: Only a small proportion of the clonotypes turned up in both the CD4 and the CD8 compartments, likely arising from convergent recombination. In FACS-sorted repertoires, abundant clonotypes from the bulk population could appear as contaminants.

This clonotype was counted many times. The antigen remains unidentified. A process of 5'RACE template switching, which added a universal primer site and UMIs, was used to make TCR cDNA. TCRdb processed the 5' RACE reads anew with MiXCR; each CDR3 protein has one entry. Of a few hundred thousand distinct CDR3 sequences in the sample, more than 6.5% were seen once. Germline V gives CDR1 SGHRS, CDR2 YFSETQ. This CDR3 has 13 residues. With V trimmed by 4 bases and J by 5 bases, 6 bases remained unmatched. This TCR was recovered from a man in his thirties or forties who received the YFV17D yellow fever vaccine. The sample here was CD4+ T cells sorted from PBMCs, taken on the day of the yellow fever booster vaccination. This chain links TRBV5-1 with TRBJ2-7; 7 bases match TRBD2. CDR3 sequence: CASSGLDSHEQYF. Written as DNA, the CDR3 is TGCGCCAGCAGCGGACTAGATTCCCACGAGCAGTACTTC.